Sequencing of this TCR beta chain was carried out in a study of blood T cell repertoires in COVID-19. Study overall: There were acute and convalescent COVID-19 samples, and they came from the United States, Italy and Spain. In each case, the material was cDNA or gDNA derived from T cells, B-cell-depleted T cells, or PBMCs.

Trimming stripped 5 bases from V and 4 bases from J, with 15 bases between. This CDR3 is 14 amino acids long. The V gene's germline CDR1 is SGHNT and CDR2 YYREEE (reference sequence). Libraries were prepared by immunoSEQ multiplex PCR; TCRdb keeps only in-frame clonotypes and omits some of them. The data show around 150,000 clones, with about nine tenths seen just once and 15% to 20% held by the top ten. The TCR originated in a man in his 60s with active or convalescent COVID-19. Material: peripheral blood. The rearrangement joins TRBV5-4 to TRBJ1-1; TRBD1 is a possible D gene (5 bases). The CDR3 loop reads CASRRSTGPTEAFF. For the CDR3, the DNA is TGTGCCAGCAGACGAAGTACAGGTCCCACTGAAGCTTTCTTT.